This paragraph reports one TCR beta chain. The data were obtained in a study of shared clonotypes between healthy human individuals. Sequenced by immunoSEQ multiplex PCR; TCRdb stores in-frame clones only, minus some. The repertoire holds about 2.4 million clones, with 80% to 95% as singletons. After removal of 6 bases from V and 5 bases from J, the junction contained 5 bases not matched to a gene. The CDR3 has 16 residues. Germline loops: CDR1 SGHTA, CDR2 FQGTGA. Sequencing was done on a sample of naive CD4+ T cells from PBMCs. The subset denotes: CD45RA+ positively selected. The sequence was collected from a man aged 18-30 years in good health. Some clones in this sample may be carry-over from other donors' samples. This chain connects TRBV7-3 to TRBJ2-1, with 15 positions matching TRBD2. In DNA, the CDR3 is TGTGCCAGCAGTCGGACTAGCGGGAGGGCCAACAATGAGCAGTTCTTC. Protein product: CASSRTSGRANNEQFF.